This TCR beta chain was retrieved from a study of CD8+ T cells in alopecia areata (dated by TCRdb to the late 2010s). Looking at the study overall: The treated patients took part in an open-label pilot trial in which moderate-to-severe alopecia areata was treated with oral tofacitinib at 5 to 10 mg twice daily. Tofacitinib was administered for 6 to 18 months, and 6 months of follow-up off drug were then conducted to assess delayed response and recurrence. The study used high-throughput TCRbeta sequencing to examine T cell clonal expansion in alopecia areata, in both the C3H/HeJ mouse model and human patients. Human TCRbeta sequencing covered scalp tissue and sorted CD4+ and CD8+ peripheral blood T cells from patchy and totalis/universalis alopecia areata patients and healthy controls. Tofacitinib-treated patients had biopsies at baseline and at 4 and 24 weeks of treatment, with a later scalp biopsy in several patients. Scalp clonality was compared across normal scalp (n=4), patchy alopecia areata scalp (n=8), and alopecia totalis/universalis scalp (n=8). The RNA source kit depended on sample type: the PAXgene miRNA kit for fixed scalp, the miRNeasy kit for PBMCs, and the RNeasy kit for mouse skin. TCRbeta CDR3 regions were amplified by immunoSEQ multiplex PCR with 35 Vbeta forward and 13 Jbeta reverse primers. Study-level results and caveats: Lesional scalp, especially in alopecia totalis/universalis, showed higher clonality and more expanded CD8+ clones than normal scalp, suggesting antigenic drive. Compared with mice, TCR sequences shared between patients were less clear, possibly partly because of HLA diversity across the patient population. Unlike mouse skin, which is dominated by gammadelta T cells, normal human skin has resident alphabeta T cells that are also sequenced, and this complicates analysis of the scalp TCR repertoire.

About this clone: Its antigen is currently not known. Per-nucleotide qualities are absent, and no much larger clonotype sits a single base away.

In light of the paper, this sample's time point label describes: baseline before oral tofacitinib. From alopecia areata patients, peripheral blood was collected along with lesional scalp punch biopsies. PBMCs were isolated by density centrifugation and stained for CD3, CD4 and CD8, after which CD4+ and CD8+ T cells were sorted on a FACSAria. Spanning cysteine to phenylalanine, the CDR3 consists of 12 amino acids. Here the CDR3 DNA is all that survives: 36 bases in frame from base 1. Reading the germline V gene gives CDR1 MNHEY and CDR2 SVGAGI. At the junction V is shortened by 8 bases and J by 4 bases, with 9 bases in between. Library construction relied on the immunoSEQ multiplex PCR assay. RNA was extracted from all samples and reverse transcribed into cDNA, which served as template for TCR sequencing. First-strand cDNA was synthesized using SuperScript III with a 2:1 mix of oligo-dT and random hexamers. A synthetic immune receptor repertoire was used to measure amplification bias, and any remaining bias was corrected computationally. On the study's bioinformatics: Raw reads were preprocessed to remove errors, and CDR3 was defined by IMGT conventions from the conserved cysteine to phenylalanine. Clonality was computed by normalizing Shannon entropy by log2 of the number of productive unique TCRs and subtracting the result from 1. CD4 or CD8 identity of scalp clones was inferred by cross-referencing scalp TCRbeta sequences with sorted blood CD4 and CD8 repertoires. Drawn from immuneACCESS, this table holds only the in-frame rearrangements with V and J called that TCRdb kept. Clones are partly lost; checked studies trace under half to an unresolved V gene and leave the rest unexplained. V and J calls plus clone size are reproduced from that table; the DNA served to infer D and trimming. This sample has 100,000 to 150,000 clones in its table, and about 57% of those were observed once. The ten largest clones add up to roughly 4.5% of the sample.

This sample comprised CD4+ T cells sorted from blood, obtained at week 0. The chain is encoded by TRBV6-5 joined to TRBJ1-3; the D gene cannot be resolved reliably. The receptor comes from a human donor with alopecia areata. The sequence in DNA is TGTGCCAGCTTTTCCGACGGAAACACCATATATTTT. Its translation is CASFSDGNTIYF.